The present T cell receptor (beta chain) was sequenced within a study of CD8 T cells in Susac syndrome (dated by TCRdb to about 2019). As for the study more broadly: Of the Susac syndrome patients who were sequenced, under 10 were in clinical remission while about six had clinically active disease. The study used repertoire sequencing to test whether antigen drove CD8+ T cell activation and differentiation in Susac syndrome. At blood withdrawal, Susac syndrome patients were either therapy-naive, taking corticosteroids (in some cases with IVIg as well), or taking IVIg alone. Clonality of the CD8+ T cell repertoire was compared between roughly twelve healthy donors, approximately 14 Susac syndrome patients and about 15 multiple sclerosis patients. What the authors observed across the whole study: The number of individuals in the TCR sequencing and HLA analysis was recognized as being relatively small. Sixteen and five Susac-specific public clones were found in the total CD8+ and CD8+ TEMRA repertoires, respectively. CD8+ repertoires in Susac syndrome showed clonal expansion, which was highest in CD8+ TEMRA cells and was greater in clinically active patients than in remitting patients.

Taken from the germline V gene, the CDR1 and CDR2 loops are SNHLY and FYNNEI. V is pared back by 6 bases and J by 8 bases, with 8 bases lying between the germline termini. The CDR3 spans 11 residues, from the cysteine through the phenylalanine. The only DNA kept is the CDR3, 33 bases in frame from the first base. High-throughput TCR beta sequencing profiled peripheral blood CD8+ and CD4+ T cells from healthy donors, Susac syndrome patients and multiple sclerosis patients. Susac syndrome patients met recently defined diagnostic criteria for definite or probable disease. Bulk CD8+ and CD4+ T cells were purified magnetically by negative isolation, whereas CD8+ TEMRA cells were enriched by FACS. Blood was drawn into EDTA tubes, processed within 24 hours, and PBMCs were isolated by density gradient centrifugation. PBMCs intended for TCR sequencing were cryopreserved in liquid nitrogen and thawed later in a water bath at 37 degrees C. The sorted or isolated CD4+, CD8+ and CD8+ TEMRA cells had a purity of 90% or higher.

On this clonotype itself: No antigen is known for it. There are no base qualities to consult, and no much larger clone falls within one base.

RNA was extracted with the RNeasy kit and about 0.5 to 1 ug was reverse transcribed using random hexamers. The immunoSEQ multiplex PCR assay, which covers 54 Vbeta and 13 Jbeta segments, was used to amplify TCR beta CDR3 regions. PCR amplification bias was corrected using a synthetic template baseline for primer optimization and computational correction. Under the source paper's analysis protocol: Only productive sequences were kept, with reads annotated to V, D and J genes according to IMGT and analyzed in immunoSEQ Analyzer. Clonality was calculated as one minus the Shannon entropy normalized by log2 of the number of productive unique sequences. For each patient and control, public and private clones were evaluated among the 100 most prevalent clones. Clones were defined as Susac-specific when absent from the healthy and MS cohorts, from over 950 published viral clones and from other ImmuneACCESS disease sequences. In TCRdb, the public reads were trimmed at Q25 with fastp and aligned with MiXCR, with productive beta chains retained. Each CDR3 protein gets just one entry, which takes the most common genes and DNA from the rows behind it. V and J calls and clone size were set by TCRdb, not the authors. This sample is represented by around 130,000 distinct CDR3 sequences; about 94% of them were singletons. In total, the top ten clones hold less than 0.3% of the sample.

The receptor was isolated from a human donor with Susac syndrome. Sequenced: CD8+ T cells from PBMCs. The chain is encoded by TRBV2 joined to TRBJ2-1, with the D segment identity uncertain. At the DNA level, the sequence is TGTGCCAGCAGACTCGCGGATGAGCAGTTCTTC. Translated, this is CASRLADEQFF.